What follows are 8 T cell receptor beta chains derived from one specimen sequenced in a study of blood T cell repertoires in COVID-19. The protocol was immunoSEQ multiplex PCR, while the TCRdb copy is restricted to in-frame clones and leaves out a portion. The repertoire consists of fewer than 200,000 clones, with around 81% occurring once and the leading ten covering roughly 12%. Sequencing was carried out using peripheral blood. These receptors were collected from a woman of 80 years or more with COVID-19, enrolled during active disease.

V gene TRBV11-2 combines with J gene TRBJ1-6, with D perhaps TRBD1 (5 bases). The CDR3 is made up of 15 amino acids. Trimming cost V 5 bases and J 7 bases, with 15 bases left between them. CDR1 SGHAT and CDR2 FQNNGV come from the germline V gene. The CDR3 DNA is TGTGCCAGCAGCCCCAGTCGGGGGAGCAATTCACCCCTCCACTTT. Its protein is CASSPSRGSNSPLHF.

The chain carries TRBV19 and TRBJ2-7; tentatively, D is TRBD2 (5 bases). Trimming cost V 7 bases and J 1 base, with 14 bases left between them. Germline CDR1 is LNHDA and CDR2 is SQIVND (reference sequence). The CDR3 runs 14 residues. CDR3 protein: CASMAVAGSYEQYF. For the CDR3, the DNA is TGTGCCAGTATGGCGGTCGCGGGTTCCTACGAGCAGTACTTC.

The J gene is TRBJ2-5, the V gene TRBV6-1; D might be TRBD2 (5 bases). The CDR3 sequence is 14 residues long. In germline, CDR1 is MNHNS, CDR2 SASEGT. Trimming removed 1 base from V and 6 bases from J, with 12 bases in between. As DNA, the CDR3 is TGTGCCAGCAGTGAAGAGCCGAGGGCCAAGACCCAGTACTTC. Encoded protein: CASSEEPRAKTQYF.

The genes are TRBV27 and TRBJ2-1, with 10 bases aligning to TRBD2. J lost 7 bases, V lost 6 bases, and 12 bases had no gene match. Germline lookup yields CDR1 MNHEY and CDR2 SMNVEV (reference sequence). This CDR3 spans 16 amino acids. The DNA for the CDR3 is TGTGCCAGCAGCCCCCTCGTCCTAGCGGGAGTTAATGAGCAGTTCTTC. Protein: CASSPLVLAGVNEQFF.

The chain joins TRBV18 to TRBJ2-5; D unclear. The V end lost 3 bases, the J end lost 4 bases, and 12 bases lay between the germline ends. This CDR3 contains 14 residues. Germline V CDR1 and CDR2: KGHSH, LQKENI. The CDR3 here is CASSPIEAVETQYF. The CDR3 nucleotides read TGTGCCAGCTCACCGATCGAGGCAGTAGAGACCCAGTACTTC.

V is TRBV3-1 (or the pseudogene TRBV3-2) and J is TRBJ2-3; 10 bases are shared with TRBD1. Per the germline V gene, CDR1 is LGHDT and CDR2 is YNNKEL (reference sequence). Germline trimming cut 2 bases from V and 2 bases from J; bases unmatched to any gene: 7. The CDR3 spans 17 residues. As DNA, the CDR3 is TGTGCCAGCAGCCAACCTTCCGGGACAGGGGACACAGATACGCAGTATTTT. Protein: CASSQPSGTGDTDTQYF.

The chain links TRBV18 to TRBJ1-3; TRBD1 matches at 7 bases. This CDR3 has 16 residues. Germline-derived CDR1 and CDR2 are KGHSH and LQKENI. Germline trimming cut 3 bases from V and 0 bases from J; bases unmatched to any gene: 5. The CDR3 bases are TGTGCCAGCTCACCTCGGGACAGTAGCTCTGGAAACACCATATATTTT. Translated, it gives CASSPRDSSSGNTIYF.

V gene TRBV10-3 combines with J gene TRBJ1-5; 9 bases fit TRBD1. Unmatched junction bases numbered 10, after V lost 4 bases and J lost 9 bases. CDR3 size: 15 residues. Germline CDR1 reads ENHRY; CDR2 reads SYGVKD. Here the CDR3 DNA reads TGTGCCATCAGTGCGCATACAGGGGGCGAAGGGCCCCAGCATTTT. This translates into CAISAHTGGEGPQHF.